This TCR beta chain emerged from a study of cytomegalovirus exposure and HLA in healthy donors. Findings and caveats of the study: There were a few CMV-associated chains whose specificity for CMV antigens was confirmed in vitro. When the data were analyzed later, several of the most significant clusters appeared to be linked to common viral pathogens.

Concerning this clone itself: Its matching antigen is unknown.

It was with 60 Vbeta and 13 Jbeta primers that the PCR ran. Assay: immunoSEQ multiplex PCR; the TCRdb copy retains only in-frame clones and omits some. The sample lists about 87,000 clones, around 68% occurring once. V shed 5 bases and J shed 7 bases, with 14 bases lying between them. Looked up from germline, CDR1 is GTSNPN and CDR2 is SVGIG (reference sequence). The CDR3 extends over 12 amino acids. This sequence was found in a man aged 30 to 45 in good health and CMV-seropositive. The sample comprised PBMCs. The chain couples TRBV30 to TRBJ1-2; D may be TRBD1 (6 bases). CDR3 sequence (DNA): TGTGCCTGGTTGACAGGCCCTTCTGGCTACACCTTC. Translating gives CAWLTGPSGYTF.